What follows are 28 T cell receptor delta chains derived from one specimen sequenced in a study of Vδ1+ human thymocytes. These receptors have no known antigen. Findings and caveats of the study: Thymic TRG and TRD repertoires appeared highly polyclonal.

The template was reverse-transcribed extracted RNA. The CDR3 regions were amplified by multiplex PCR from V-gene primers to a constant-region primer. TCRdb re-called the multiplex PCR reads through CATT. The table has 70,000 to 90,000 delta-chain clones, 30% to 40% seen once. The sample comprised Vdelta1+ gamma-delta thymocytes from the thymus. The subset was: FACS-sorted CD3+ TCRalphabeta- TCRVdelta1+ TCRVdelta2- thymocytes. The receptors shown here come from a boy in the first two years of life who had congenital heart surgery.

V is TRDV1 and J is TRDJ1; D remains ambiguous. Deletions cut 0 bases from V and 4 bases from J, with 9 bases between. This CDR3 comprises 14 residues. Germline lookup yields CDR1 TSWWSYY and CDR2 QGS. This chain's CDR3 is CALGELLRDDKLIF. The CDR3 DNA follows: TGTGCTCTTGGGGAACTACTACGGGACGATAAACTCATCTTT.

A few counts support this clone. The chain links TRDV2 to TRDJ1; D is possibly TRDD3 (6 bases). Trimming took 0 bases from V and 3 from J, leaving 13 bases between them. Germline V gene data show CDR1 as GEAIGNYY and CDR2 as EKD. The CDR3 length is 15 residues. CDR3 region: CACDTGGTRPDKLIF. Written as DNA, the CDR3 is TGTGCCTGTGACACCGGGGGGACACGTCCCGATAAACTCATCTTT.

This clone came up a few times. The chain carries TRDV1 and TRDJ1; 7 bases map to TRDD3. V shed 0 bases, J shed 0 bases, and the junction held 16 bases outside the gene matches. The CDR3 runs 20 residues. Germline V CDR1 and CDR2: TSWWSYY, QGS. CDR3 in amino acids: CALGELLFRTGALYTDKLIF. Here the CDR3 DNA reads TGTGCTCTTGGGGAACTTCTTTTCCGTACTGGGGCATTGTACACCGATAAACTCATCTTT.

The chain recombines TRDV1 with TRDJ1; 9 nucleotides match TRDD2. The CDR3 sequence is 21 residues long. Trimming removed 0 bases from V and 5 bases from J; junction bases left unmatched: 22. The germline V gene encodes CDR1 TSWWSYY and CDR2 QGS. CDR3 residues: CALGELNPSYITGDPGDKLIF. CDR3 nucleotides: TGTGCTCTTGGGGAACTAAACCCTTCCTACATTACTGGGGATCCTGGGGATAAACTCATCTTT.

The sample holds a few counts of this clone. Other DNA sequences within the sample encode an identical CDR3. This chain links TRDV2 with TRDJ1; 11 bases align to TRDD3. V was clipped by 2 bases and J by 3 bases; unmatched bases: 10. Germline CDR1 is GEAIGNYY and CDR2 is EKD. CDR3 length equals 17 residues. In nucleotides, the CDR3 is TGTGCCTGTGACATGTTGTGGGGGATACGACTCTCCGATAAACTCATCTTT. Translation gives CACDMLWGIRLSDKLIF.

J is TRDJ1 and V is TRDV1; the match to TRDD3 covers 10 bases. Germline values: CDR1 TSWWSYY, CDR2 QGS. After removal of 2 bases from V and 3 bases from J, the junction contained 12 bases not matched to a gene. CDR3 size: 18 residues. The CDR3 DNA reads as TGTGCTCTTGGGGAATCCGGTACCTGGGGGATAAATCCCGATAAACTCATCTTT. It codes for CALGESGTWGINPDKLIF.

This rearrangement joins TRDV1 to TRDJ1; TRDD3 matches at 8 bases. In germline, CDR1 is TSWWSYY, CDR2 QGS. This CDR3 has 20 amino acids. Unmatched junction bases numbered 19, after V lost 3 bases and J lost 1 base. DNA for the CDR3: TGTGCTCTTGGGGAGGGCCTTTCCCTACCATGGGGGATCCTCACCGATAAACTCATCTTT. Amino acids: CALGEGLSLPWGILTDKLIF.

As concerns this clone: The sample contains more than one DNA sequence encoding this CDR3. The rearrangement joins TRDV1 to TRDJ1, with 9 nucleotides matching TRDD2. The CDR3 contains 21 residues. V dropped 3 bases and J dropped 10; count of bases not matched to a gene: 30. Germline V gene data show CDR1 as TSWWSYY and CDR2 as QGS. CDR3 nucleotide sequence: TGTGCTCTTGGGGAGCCGACCTTCCTACGACGATACGAACCGTCTTCTAGCGGACTCATCTTT. Its translation is CALGEPTFLRRYEPSSSGLIF.

J is TRDJ1 and V is TRDV1; 7 positions agree with TRDD3. The CDR3 covers 20 residues. V trimming: 0 bases; J trimming: 0 bases; junction bases outside the gene matches: 16. Germline values: CDR1 TSWWSYY, CDR2 QGS. In nucleotides, the CDR3 is TGTGCTCTTGGGGAACTAGGAGACTGGGGAAAATACCCGTACACCGATAAACTCATCTTT. This sequence encodes CALGELGDWGKYPYTDKLIF.

The gene calls are TRDV1 and TRDJ1; 8 bases map to TRDD3. J gave up 0 bases and V 2 bases, and 26 bases lay outside the gene matches. The CDR3 covers 23 residues. Germline-derived CDR1 and CDR2 are TSWWSYY and QGS. CDR3: CALGELTGLRVEGYGGYTDKLIF. CDR3 in DNA: TGTGCTCTTGGGGAATTGACCGGACTACGGGTTGAGGGATACGGGGGGTACACCGATAAACTCATCTTT.

This chain uses TRDV1 with TRDJ1, with D perhaps TRDD3 (6 bases). V was cut by 6 bases and J by 1 base, with 15 bases left in between. There are 15 residues in the CDR3. Germline loops: CDR1 TSWWSYY, CDR2 QGS. The CDR3 coding sequence is TGTGCTCTTGGCAGGCCGACTGGGTTCACCGATAAACTCATCTTT. This translates into CALGRPTGFTDKLIF.

This clone was counted only a few times. V usage is TRDV1 and J usage is TRDJ1, with TRDD3 matching 10 bases. The length of the CDR3 is 21 residues. V lost 2 bases to trimming and J lost 7 bases; unmatched junction nucleotides: 25. Germline lookup yields CDR1 TSWWSYY and CDR2 QGS. CDR3 protein: CALGECTTLRGLGDTSGKLIF. CDR3 sequence (DNA): TGTGCTCTTGGGGAATGCACTACGTTAAGGGGTTTGGGGGATACCTCGGGTAAACTCATCTTT.

The table lists this clone with a few counts. V gene TRDV1 combines with J gene TRDJ1, with D tentatively TRDD3 (5 bases). The CDR3 has 21 residues. CDR1 and CDR2 (germline): TSWWSYY, QGS. Trimming cost V 0 bases and J 0 bases, with 26 bases left between them. CDR3 coding DNA: TGTGCTCTTGGGGAACTCCGCCGTCTTCTAAGGGGGGGCTGGTACACCGATAAACTCATCTTT. Residues: CALGELRRLLRGGWYTDKLIF.

This clone was counted only a few times. V and J are TRDV1 and TRDJ1; 7 bases are shared with TRDD3. This CDR3 contains 16 residues. The junction had 11 bases not matched to a gene; V was cut back by 7 bases and J by 0 bases. The germline CDR1 and CDR2 sequences are TSWWSYY and QGS. In DNA, the CDR3 is TGTGCTCTTGAACCCCAGGGGGGGATGGACACCGATAAACTCATCTTT. This sequence encodes CALEPQGGMDTDKLIF.

This clone came up a few times. The chain links TRDV1 to TRDJ1; TRDD2 matches at 7 bases. There are 18 residues in the CDR3. The trim removed 3 bases at V and 0 bases at J, leaving 13 bases unmatched. CDR1 is TSWWSYY, CDR2 QGS, per germline. The CDR3 bases are TGTGCTCTTGGGGAGCCTTCCTTACCTGGAGGATACACCGATAAACTCATCTTT. This translates into CALGEPSLPGGYTDKLIF.

The chain recombines TRDV1 with TRDJ1; D is perhaps TRDD2 or TRDD3 (5 bases each). The CDR3 extends over 21 amino acids. V was clipped by 5 bases and J by 0 bases, with 31 bases between them. The germline gives CDR1 TSWWSYY, CDR2 QGS. The CDR3 here is CALGMASVGRRTSPYTDKLIF. The DNA for the CDR3 is TGTGCTCTTGGGATGGCTTCCGTGGGGAGGAGGACGTCGCCGTACACCGATAAACTCATCTTT.

Regarding this clone: Additional DNA sequences in this sample encode the identical CDR3. J is TRDJ1 and V is TRDV1; TRDD3 aligns across 10 bases. V gave up 0 bases and J gave up 2 bases; unmatched junction bases: 0. This CDR3 region has 15 residues. From germline, CDR1 is TSWWSYY and CDR2 QGS. The CDR3: CALGELLGDTDKLIF. The CDR3 DNA follows: TGTGCTCTTGGGGAACTACTGGGGGATACCGATAAACTCATCTTT.

The chain carries TRDV1 and TRDJ1; TRDD3 matches at 7 bases. Trimming cost V 1 base and J 0 bases; bases outside gene matches: 20. Germline CDR1 and CDR2: TSWWSYY and QGS. This CDR3 has 21 amino acids. The CDR3 region is CALGEPLSAWGNIWYTDKLIF. CDR3 sequence (DNA): TGTGCTCTTGGGGAACCCCTAAGCGCGTGGGGGAACATCTGGTACACCGATAAACTCATCTTT.

This clone was detected only a few times. The V call is TRDV1, the J call TRDJ1; TRDD2 aligns across 9 bases. Germline V lookup: CDR1 TSWWSYY, CDR2 QGS. This CDR3 is built from 19 residues. Trimming removed 4 bases from V and 3 bases from J; junction bases left unmatched: 18. The CDR3 sequence is CALGGPSYLGTSFPDKLIF. DNA for the CDR3: TGTGCTCTTGGGGGGCCTTCCTACCTGGGGACATCCTTTCCCGATAAACTCATCTTT.

This chain connects TRDV1 to TRDJ1, with TRDD3 identical over 11 bases. The CDR3 has 19 residues. V shed 1 base, J shed 2 bases, and the junction held 12 bases outside the gene matches. Germline assignment: CDR1 TSWWSYY and CDR2 QGS. CDR3 region: CALGERSTGGYGETDKLIF. Written as DNA, the CDR3 is TGTGCTCTTGGGGAACGAAGTACTGGGGGATATGGGGAGACCGATAAACTCATCTTT.

The rearrangement uses TRDV1 and TRDJ1, with a tentative D call TRDD2 (9 bases). CDR1 is TSWWSYY, CDR2 QGS, per germline. V was trimmed by 3 bases and J by 3 bases, leaving 20 bases between them. The CDR3 contains 17 residues. Here the CDR3 DNA reads TGTGCTCTTGGGGATCGGCCTTCCTACTGGGGGGCCGATAAACTCATCTTT. Translating gives CALGDRPSYWGADKLIF.

The chain joins TRDV1 to TRDJ1; TRDD3 matches at 11 bases. From germline, CDR1 is TSWWSYY and CDR2 QGS. The CDR3 loop spans 17 amino acids. V lost 7 bases, J lost 4 bases, and 14 bases stayed unmatched. CDR3 sequence: CALDIRLGDNISDKLIF. The CDR3 DNA sequence: TGTGCTCTTGATATACGACTGGGGGATAATATCAGCGATAAACTCATCTTT.

This clone was seen a handful of times. The chain combines TRDV1 with TRDJ1, with D uncertain. V was trimmed by 3 bases and J by 1 base, leaving 9 bases between them. The CDR3 is made up of 14 amino acids. Germline assignment: CDR1 TSWWSYY and CDR2 QGS. The CDR3 DNA reads as TGTGCTCTTGGGGACCCCACCTTCACCGATAAACTCATCTTT. As protein: CALGDPTFTDKLIF.

This sequence joins TRDV2 and TRDJ3, with D possibly TRDD3 on 6 matching bases. The CDR3 sequence is 19 residues long. Trimming removed 3 bases from V and 0 bases from J, with 17 bases in between. Germline assignment: CDR1 GEAIGNYY and CDR2 EKD. As DNA, the CDR3 is TGTGCCTGTGACTTGGGGGCTACCACGATCTCCTGGGACACCCGACAGATGTTTTTC. Its protein is CACDLGATTISWDTRQMFF.

The rearrangement joins TRDV1 to TRDJ1; 8 bases match TRDD3. The germline CDR1 and CDR2 sequences are TSWWSYY and QGS. This CDR3 region has 22 residues. V gave up 0 bases and J gave up 6 bases; unmatched junction bases: 27. CDR3 sequence: CALGELSHPLEMGDAPSNKLIF. CDR3 in DNA: TGTGCTCTTGGGGAACTTAGCCACCCTCTTGAGATGGGGGATGCCCCCTCTAATAAACTCATCTTT.

The genes are TRDV1 and TRDJ1; TRDD3 matches 10 bases. CDR1 and CDR2 (germline): TSWWSYY, QGS. The CDR3 length is 23 residues. V was clipped by 1 base and J by 0 bases; unmatched bases: 23. Here the CDR3 reads CALGEPGLPWGIWGITYTDKLIF. The DNA for the CDR3 is TGTGCTCTTGGGGAACCGGGCCTTCCCTGGGGGATATGGGGAATAACGTACACCGATAAACTCATCTTT.

The chain is built from TRDV1 and TRDJ1; D is perhaps TRDD3 (6 bases). This CDR3 spans 17 amino acids. Germline CDR1 reads TSWWSYY; CDR2 reads QGS. V lost 1 base and J lost 0, with 15 bases in between. DNA for the CDR3: TGTGCTCTTGGGGAACCTAGTGGTCTGGGGTACACCGATAAACTCATCTTT. Translated, it gives CALGEPSGLGYTDKLIF.

This chain joins TRDV1 and TRDJ1, with 11 bases fitting TRDD3. The CDR3 contains 17 residues. Trimming cost V 5 bases and J 7 bases; bases outside gene matches: 15. Germline V CDR1 and CDR2: TSWWSYY, QGS. The CDR3 loop is CALGNREYWGINLKLIF. Here the CDR3 DNA reads TGTGCTCTTGGGAACAGAGAGTACTGGGGGATAAACCTTAAACTCATCTTT.